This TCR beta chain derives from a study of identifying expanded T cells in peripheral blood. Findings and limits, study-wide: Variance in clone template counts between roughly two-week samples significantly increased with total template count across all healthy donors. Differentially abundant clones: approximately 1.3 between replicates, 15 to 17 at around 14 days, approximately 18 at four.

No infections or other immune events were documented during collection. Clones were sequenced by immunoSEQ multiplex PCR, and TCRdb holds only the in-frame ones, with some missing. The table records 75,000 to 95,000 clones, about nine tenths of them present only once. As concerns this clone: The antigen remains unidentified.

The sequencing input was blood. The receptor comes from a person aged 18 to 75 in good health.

The CDR3 reads CASSSLAGAHEQFF. For the CDR3, the DNA is TGTGCCAGCAGTTCACTAGCGGGAGCACATGAGCAGTTCTTC. The V and J genes are TRBV27 and TRBJ2-1; 11 nucleotides agree with TRBD2. There are 14 residues in the CDR3. V trimming: 4 bases; J trimming: 8 bases; junction bases outside the gene matches: 4. Germline V gives CDR1 MNHEY, CDR2 SMNVEV (reference sequence).